This T cell receptor beta chain was found in a study of blood T cell repertoires in COVID-19. Study summary: Some COVID-19 samples were acute and others convalescent; all came from the United States, Italy and Spain. T cells, B-cell-depleted T cells, or PBMCs supplied cDNA or gDNA.

Followed longitudinally, the Seattle patients had been enrolled during active infection. The CDR3 is 19 amino acids. V gave up 4 bases and J gave up 3 bases; unmatched junction bases: 10. Germline lookup yields CDR1 LGHDT and CDR2 YNNKEL (reference sequence). Per the original methods: Reference gene primer amplification gave estimated nucleated cell counts. Here immunoSEQ multiplex PCR was the method, and the copy in TCRdb shows in-frame clones only, minus some. Clone size and the V and J calls come from that table; the DNA yielded D and trimming. The table has 120,000 to 150,000 clones, about 85% seen once.

The sequence came from a human donor with COVID-19, enrolled during active disease. The donor label of this sample is uncertain. The sample comprised peripheral blood. The gene calls are TRBV3-1 (or the pseudogene TRBV3-2) and TRBJ2-4; 15 bases match TRBD2. CDR3 bases: TGTGCCAGCAGCCCCGGGACTAGCGGGGGGATCGTGGTCAAAAACATTCAGTACTTC. Translating it yields CASSPGTSGGIVVKNIQYF.